Listed here are 19 T cell receptor beta chains from one sample, sequenced in a study of CD8+ T cells in alopecia areata. It was cDNA, reverse transcribed from extracted RNA, that served as the sequencing template. The data were produced by immunoSEQ multiplex PCR, yet TCRdb's version contains in-frame clones alone and is incomplete. The data hold about 7,400 clones, with just over 65% observed a single time. Lesional scalp punch biopsies and peripheral blood came from alopecia areata patients. The starting material was skin, obtained at week 0. The receptor set was obtained from a human donor with alopecia areata.

The chain uses TRBV10-3 and TRBJ2-3; TRBD2 aligns across 12 bases. CDR3 length: 17 residues. V shed 6 bases and J 2 bases; nucleotides not matched to a gene: 9. Germline V gene sequence: CDR1 ENHRY, CDR2 SYGVKD. This chain's CDR3 is CAISQPLAGGNTDTQYF. The CDR3 nucleotides read TGTGCCATCAGCCAACCCCTAGCGGGGGGGAACACAGATACGCAGTATTTT.

This rearrangement joins TRBV4-2 to TRBJ2-5, with a weak D call TRBD2 (7 bases). The CDR3 sequence is 15 residues long. Germline V gene sequence: CDR1 LGHNA, CDR2 YNFKEQ. Trimming left V 2 bases short and J 5 bases short, with 15 bases between. The CDR3 DNA reads TGTGCCAGCAGCCAATCCGCGGGGGCCCAGGAGACCCAGTACTTC. It specifies CASSQSAGAQETQYF.

This clone was recorded only once. The rearrangement links TRBV7-3 to TRBJ2-1, with TRBD2 matching 13 bases. The germline CDR1 and CDR2 sequences are SGHTA and FQGTGA. CDR3 length: 19 amino acids. Trimming at V came to 0 bases and at J to 7 bases, leaving 12 bases not matched to a gene. CDR3 residues: CASSLTSGLAGVRSNEQFF. For the CDR3, the DNA is TGTGCCAGCAGCTTAACGAGTGGACTAGCGGGGGTAAGGAGTAATGAGCAGTTCTTC. Full variable domain (rest looked up from reference TRBV7-3 and TRBJ2-1): GAGVSQTPSNKVTEKGKYVELRCDPISGHTALYWYRQSLGQGPEFLIYFQGTGAADDSGLPNDRFFAVRPEGSVSTLKIQRTERGDSAVYLCASSLTSGLAGVRSNEQFFGPGTRLTVL.

CDR3 in DNA: TGTGCCAGCAGTTTATGGGCAGGGGCCTACGAGCAGTACTTC. It is translated as CASSLWAGAYEQYF. The rearrangement links TRBV27 to TRBJ2-7; D is perhaps TRBD1 (6 bases). Trimming pared 1 base from V and 2 bases from J, leaving 9 bases between. The CDR3 runs to 14 residues. Germline values: CDR1 MNHEY, CDR2 SMNVEV (reference sequence).

The chain has TRBV7-6 and TRBJ1-1; perhaps TRBD1 as D (6 bases). Germline lookup yields CDR1 SGHVS and CDR2 FNYEAQ. The V gene lost 3 bases and the J gene lost 4 bases, with 15 bases spanning the gap. The CDR3 has 15 amino acids. CDR3: CASSFMAGESTEAFF. CDR3 DNA sequence: TGTGCCAGCAGCTTTATGGCAGGGGAGAGCACTGAAGCTTTCTTT. The full variable domain, in which reference TRBV7-6 and TRBJ1-1 provide the parts outside the CDR3, is GAGVSQSPRYKVTKRGQDVALRCDPISGHVSLYWYRQALGQGPEFLTYFNYEAQQDKSGLPNDRFSAERPEGSISTLTIQRTEQRDSAMYRCASSFMAGESTEAFFGQGTRLTVV.

Points on this clone: At one end the junction does not follow the germline gene, possibly because of a read error. The CDR3 DNA is TGCACTGGGGGGTTGTACACCGGGGAGCTGTTTTTT. It encodes CTGGLYTGELFF. This chain connects TRBV7-2 to TRBJ2-2, with TRBD2 as a possible D gene (6 bases). Germline CDR1 reads SGHTA; CDR2 reads FQGNSA. The CDR3 spans 12 residues.

CDR3 protein: CASSASGLAPPQETQYF. The CDR3 DNA sequence: TGCGCCAGCAGCGCGAGTGGACTAGCTCCCCCCCAAGAGACCCAGTACTTC. The rearrangement joins TRBV5-1 to TRBJ2-5; TRBD2 agrees at 8 bases. This CDR3 spans 17 amino acids. V lost 4 bases, J lost 1 base, and 12 bases stayed unmatched. The germline CDR1 and CDR2 sequences are SGHRS and YFSETQ.

This clone was counted between two and nine times. The V call is TRBV5-1, the J call TRBJ1-2, with 11 bases aligning to TRBD1. There are 14 residues in the CDR3. Germline V lookup: CDR1 SGHRS, CDR2 YFSETQ. The CDR3 DNA reads as TGCGCGAGCTCTCATGGACAGGGGGCGAATGGCTACACCTTC. This sequence encodes CASSHGQGANGYTF.

The chain recombines TRBV14 with TRBJ2-3; 7 positions agree with TRBD2. The CDR3 loop spans 14 amino acids. V lost 3 bases and J lost 3; bases outside the gene matches: 3. CDR1 SGHDN and CDR2 FVKESK come from the germline V gene. The CDR3 sequence: CASSQGLKTDTQYF. In DNA, the CDR3 is TGTGCCAGCAGCCAGGGACTAAAAACAGATACGCAGTATTTT.

This clone was recorded a few times. The chain recombines TRBV11-2 with TRBJ2-5, with TRBD2 matching 9 bases. Germline CDR1 SGHAT, CDR2 FQNNGV. The V gene end was trimmed by 0 bases and the J gene end by 3 bases; junction bases not matched to a gene: 5. The CDR3 length is 16 residues. Here the CDR3 DNA reads TGTGCCAGCAGCTTAGAGCGGGGGGGCCGAAAAGAGACCCAGTACTTC. The encoded protein is CASSLERGGRKETQYF.

Within the sample, this clone is large. The chain recombines TRBV4-3 with TRBJ2-3; 9 positions agree with TRBD1. With 0 bases clipped from V and 2 bases from J, the junction kept 0 bases outside the gene matches. Per germline, CDR1 LGHNA and CDR2 YSLEER. This CDR3 contains 15 residues. CDR3 loop: CASSQEQGATDTQYF. In DNA form, the CDR3 reads TGCGCCAGCAGCCAAGAACAGGGGGCCACAGATACGCAGTATTTT.

The V and J genes are TRBV6-5 and TRBJ1-2; D remains ambiguous. Trimming took off 8 bases at V and 2 bases at J, with 15 bases between the two ends. The CDR3 loop spans 14 amino acids. The germline V gene encodes CDR1 MNHEY and CDR2 SVGAGI. CDR3 nucleotides: TGTGCCAGCTTATCCCGGACCGAGAACTATGGCTACACCTTC. It is translated as CASLSRTENYGYTF.

This rearrangement joins TRBV5-4 to TRBJ2-4; TRBD2 might be the D (5 bases). Germline-derived CDR1 and CDR2 are SGHNT and YYREEE (reference sequence). V lost 4 bases and J lost 1, with 9 bases in between. The CDR3 runs to 14 residues. The DNA for the CDR3 is TGTGCCAGCAGCACGAGGGTGGCCAAAAACATTCAGTACTTC. Protein: CASSTRVAKNIQYF.

This clone was found a few times. This sequence joins TRBV6-5 and TRBJ1-6, with 7 positions matching TRBD1. In germline, CDR1 is MNHEY, CDR2 SVGAGI. The CDR3 consists of 16 residues. Unmatched junction bases numbered 13, after V lost 4 bases and J lost 10 bases. The CDR3 loop is CASSFLPGQVRSPLHF. The CDR3 DNA is TGTGCCAGCAGTTTCCTTCCCGGACAGGTGCGGTCACCCCTCCACTTT.

The CDR3 is CASSLGVGNTEAFF. As DNA, the CDR3 is TGTGCCAGCAGCCTGGGGGTTGGGAACACTGAAGCTTTCTTT. The chain links TRBV7-9 to TRBJ1-1; D perhaps matches TRBD1 (5 bases). CDR3 length: 14 residues. Trimming pared 5 bases from V and 1 base from J, leaving 11 bases between. From germline, CDR1 is SEHNR and CDR2 FQNEAQ (reference sequence). The variable domain in full, with the rest retrieved from reference TRBV7-9 and TRBJ1-1, is DTGVSQNPRHKITKRGQNVTFRCDPISEHNRLYWYRQTLGQGPEFLTYFQNEAQLEKSRLLSDRFSAERPKGSFSTLEIQRTEQGDSAMYLCASSLGVGNTEAFFGQGTRLTVV.

V usage is TRBV2 and J usage is TRBJ2-1; 13 bases are shared with TRBD2. From germline, CDR1 is SNHLY and CDR2 FYNNEI. This CDR3 region has 14 residues. Trimming removed 2 bases from V and 15 bases from J; junction bases left unmatched: 7. CDR3 sequence (DNA): TGTGCCAGCAGTGAATCACTAGCGGGGGGGTCGTTGTTCTTC. It codes for CASSESLAGGSLFF.

The V call is TRBV7-9, the J call TRBJ1-2; D perhaps matches TRBD1 (6 bases). The CDR3 is made up of 13 amino acids. V was cut by 5 bases and J by 9 bases, with 16 bases left in between. Germline lookup yields CDR1 SEHNR and CDR2 FQNEAQ (reference sequence). The CDR3 sequence: CASSGGRADSYTF. Here the CDR3 DNA reads TGTGCCAGCAGCGGGGGCCGGGCTGATAGCTACACCTTC. Full variable domain (remainder filled in from reference TRBV7-9 and TRBJ1-2): DTGVSQNPRHKITKRGQNVTFRCDPISEHNRLYWYRQTLGQGPEFLTYFQNEAQLEKSRLLSDRFSAERPKGSFSTLEIQRTEQGDSAMYLCASSGGRADSYTFGSGTRLTVV.

The chain uses TRBV7-2 and TRBJ2-5, with 11 bases identical to TRBD2. The CDR3 length is 15 residues. V lost 0 bases to trimming and J lost 4 bases; unmatched junction nucleotides: 1. Germline-derived CDR1 and CDR2 are SGHTA and FQGNSA. The CDR3 bases are TGTGCCAGCAGCTTAGCTGGACTAGCGGGAGAGACCCAGTACTTC. Amino acids: CASSLAGLAGETQYF.

V gene TRBV11-3 combines with J gene TRBJ1-6; D perhaps matches TRBD1 (5 bases). Germline lookup yields CDR1 SGHNT and CDR2 YENEEA. Trimming took 2 bases from V and 10 from J, leaving 9 bases between them. The CDR3 runs to 13 residues. The CDR3, as DNA: TGTGCCAGCAGCTTAACTGGGGCATCACCCCTCCACTTT. Translated, it gives CASSLTGASPLHF.